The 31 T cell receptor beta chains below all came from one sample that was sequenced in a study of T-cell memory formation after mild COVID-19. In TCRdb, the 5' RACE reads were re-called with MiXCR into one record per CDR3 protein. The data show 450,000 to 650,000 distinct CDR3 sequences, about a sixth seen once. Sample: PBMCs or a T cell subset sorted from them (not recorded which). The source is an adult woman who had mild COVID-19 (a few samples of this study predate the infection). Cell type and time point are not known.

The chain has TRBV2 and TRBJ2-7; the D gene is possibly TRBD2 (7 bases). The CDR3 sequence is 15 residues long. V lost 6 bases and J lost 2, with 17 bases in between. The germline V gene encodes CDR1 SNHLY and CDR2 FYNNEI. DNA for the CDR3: TGTGCCAGCAGGCCGCGGGTAGGGGGGGCCTACGAGCAGTACTTC. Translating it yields CASRPRVGGAYEQYF.

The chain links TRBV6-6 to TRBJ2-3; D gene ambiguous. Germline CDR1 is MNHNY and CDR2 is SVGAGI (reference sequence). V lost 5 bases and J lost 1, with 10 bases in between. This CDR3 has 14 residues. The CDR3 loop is CASSDVGRTDTQYF. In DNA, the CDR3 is TGTGCCAGCAGTGACGTGGGTCGCACAGATACGCAGTATTTT.

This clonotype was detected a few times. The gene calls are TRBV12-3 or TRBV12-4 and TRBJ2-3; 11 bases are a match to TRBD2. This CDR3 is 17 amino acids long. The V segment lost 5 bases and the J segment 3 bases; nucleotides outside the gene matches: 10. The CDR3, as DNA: TGTGCCAGCAGTGGAACTACTAGCGGGAGTGGGACAGATACGCAGTATTTT. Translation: CASSGTTSGSGTDTQYF.

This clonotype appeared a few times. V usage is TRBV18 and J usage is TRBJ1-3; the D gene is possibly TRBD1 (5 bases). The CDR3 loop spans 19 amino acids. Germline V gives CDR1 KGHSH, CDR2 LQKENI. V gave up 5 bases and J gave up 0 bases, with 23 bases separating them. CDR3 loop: CASSILTPDRPYSGNTIYF. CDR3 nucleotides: TGTGCCAGCTCAATCCTGACACCAGACAGACCCTACTCTGGAAACACCATATATTTT.

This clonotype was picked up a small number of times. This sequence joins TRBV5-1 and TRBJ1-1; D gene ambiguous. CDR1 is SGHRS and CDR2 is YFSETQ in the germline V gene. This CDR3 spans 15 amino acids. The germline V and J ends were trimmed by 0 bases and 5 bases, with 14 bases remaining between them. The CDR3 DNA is TGCGCCAGCAGCTTGGTTACATCCCTTCGAACTGAAGCTTTCTTT. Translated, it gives CASSLVTSLRTEAFF.

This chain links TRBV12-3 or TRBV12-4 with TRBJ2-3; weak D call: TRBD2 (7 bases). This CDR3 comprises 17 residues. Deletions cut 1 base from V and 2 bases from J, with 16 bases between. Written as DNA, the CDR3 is TGTGCCAGCAGTTTAGAATTGCGGGGGCAGTTCACAGATACGCAGTATTTT. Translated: CASSLELRGQFTDTQYF.

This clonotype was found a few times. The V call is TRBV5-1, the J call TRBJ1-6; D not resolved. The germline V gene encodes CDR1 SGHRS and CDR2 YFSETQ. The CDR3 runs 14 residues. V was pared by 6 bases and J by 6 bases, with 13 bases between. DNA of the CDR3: TGCGCCAGCACCGACGGTATTGGTAATTCACCCCTCCACTTT. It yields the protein CASTDGIGNSPLHF.

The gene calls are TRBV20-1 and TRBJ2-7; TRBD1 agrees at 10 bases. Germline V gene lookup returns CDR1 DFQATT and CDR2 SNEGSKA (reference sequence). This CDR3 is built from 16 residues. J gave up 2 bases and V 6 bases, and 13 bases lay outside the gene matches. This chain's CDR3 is CSATSGTGVRAYEQYF. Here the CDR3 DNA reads TGCAGTGCGACCTCCGGGACAGGGGTAAGGGCCTACGAGCAGTACTTC.

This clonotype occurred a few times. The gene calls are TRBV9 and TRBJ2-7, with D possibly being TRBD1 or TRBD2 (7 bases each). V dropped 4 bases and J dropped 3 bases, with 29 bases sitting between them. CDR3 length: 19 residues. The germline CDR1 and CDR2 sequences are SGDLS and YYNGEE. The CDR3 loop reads CASSPPAGRGGGLVYEQYF. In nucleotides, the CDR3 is TGTGCCAGCAGCCCACCAGCGGGGCGGGGAGGGGGCTTGGTCTACGAGCAGTACTTC.

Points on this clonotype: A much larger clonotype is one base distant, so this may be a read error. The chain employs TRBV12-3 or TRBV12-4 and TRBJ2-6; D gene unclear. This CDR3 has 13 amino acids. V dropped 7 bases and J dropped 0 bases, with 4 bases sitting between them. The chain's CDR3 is CASTFSGANVLTF. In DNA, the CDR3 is TGTGCCAGCACCTTCTCTGGGGCCAACGTCCTGACTTTC.

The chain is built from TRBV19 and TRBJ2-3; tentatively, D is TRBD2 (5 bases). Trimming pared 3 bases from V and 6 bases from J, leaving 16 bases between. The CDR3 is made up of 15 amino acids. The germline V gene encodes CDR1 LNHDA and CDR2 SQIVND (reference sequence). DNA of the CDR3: TGTGCCAGTAGTATGACTGGTCTTGGGGAGGATACGCAGTATTTT. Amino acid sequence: CASSMTGLGEDTQYF.

In DNA, the CDR3 is TGTGCCAGCAGTTATTCTTTCAGCGGAGATACGCAGTATTTT. Translated, it gives CASSYSFSGDTQYF. V is TRBV7-8 and J is TRBJ2-3, with TRBD2 as a possible D gene (5 bases). Between the trimmed V and J ends, which lost 6 bases and 5 bases, there was a span of 15 bases. CDR3 length: 14 residues. Germline CDR1 and CDR2: SGHVS and FQNEAQ.

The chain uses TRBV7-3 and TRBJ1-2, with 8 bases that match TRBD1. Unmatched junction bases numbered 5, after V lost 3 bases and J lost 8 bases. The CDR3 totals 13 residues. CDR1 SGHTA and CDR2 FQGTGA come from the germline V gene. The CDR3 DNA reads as TGTGCCAGCAGCTTCCCCGACAGGGGCGGCTACACCTTC. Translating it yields CASSFPDRGGYTF.

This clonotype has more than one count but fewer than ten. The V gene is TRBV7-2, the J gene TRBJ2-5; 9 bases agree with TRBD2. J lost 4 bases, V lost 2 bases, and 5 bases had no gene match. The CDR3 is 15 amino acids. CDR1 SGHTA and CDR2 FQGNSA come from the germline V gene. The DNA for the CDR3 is TGTGCCAGCAGCTTAATACGGACTAGCGTAGAGACCCAGTACTTC. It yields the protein CASSLIRTSVETQYF.

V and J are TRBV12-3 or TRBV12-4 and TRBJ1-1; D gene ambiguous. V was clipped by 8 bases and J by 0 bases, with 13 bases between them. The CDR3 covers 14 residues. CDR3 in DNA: TGTGCCAGCTGGATGATGAGGGTGAACACTGAAGCTTTCTTT. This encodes CASWMMRVNTEAFF.

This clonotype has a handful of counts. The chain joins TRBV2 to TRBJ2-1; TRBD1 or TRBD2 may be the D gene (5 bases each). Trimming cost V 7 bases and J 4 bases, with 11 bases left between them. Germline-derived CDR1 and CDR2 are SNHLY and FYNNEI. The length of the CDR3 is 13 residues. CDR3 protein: CASIPGPYNEQFF. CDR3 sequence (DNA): TGTGCCAGCATCCCGGGACCGTACAATGAGCAGTTCTTC.

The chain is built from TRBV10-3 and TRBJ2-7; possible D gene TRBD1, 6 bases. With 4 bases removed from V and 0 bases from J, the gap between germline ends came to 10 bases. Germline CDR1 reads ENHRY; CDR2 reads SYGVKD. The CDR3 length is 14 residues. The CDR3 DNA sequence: TGTGCCATCAGTGTAACAGGGAGCTCCTACGAGCAGTACTTC. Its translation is CAISVTGSSYEQYF.

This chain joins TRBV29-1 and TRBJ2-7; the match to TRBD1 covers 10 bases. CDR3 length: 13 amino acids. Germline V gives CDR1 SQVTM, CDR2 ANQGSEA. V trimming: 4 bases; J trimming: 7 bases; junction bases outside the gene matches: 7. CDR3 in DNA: TGCAGCGTTGGACAGGGGGCGTGGAGGGAGCAGTACTTC. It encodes CSVGQGAWREQYF.

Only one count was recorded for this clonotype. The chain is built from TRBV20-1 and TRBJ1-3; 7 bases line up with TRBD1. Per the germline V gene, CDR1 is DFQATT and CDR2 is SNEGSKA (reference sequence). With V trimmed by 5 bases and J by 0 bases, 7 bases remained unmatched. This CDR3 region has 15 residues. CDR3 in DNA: TGCAGTGCTCTTAACCGGGACAGCTCTGGAAACACCATATATTTT. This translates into CSALNRDSSGNTIYF.

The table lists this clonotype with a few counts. The CDR3 nucleotides are TGTGCCAGCAGCTTAGCGAGGGGGGCGACAGATACGCAGTATTTT. Translated: CASSLARGATDTQYF. The chain carries TRBV7-9 and TRBJ2-3; D tentatively fits TRBD1 or TRBD2 (6 bases each). The CDR3 length is 15 residues. The V gene lost 0 bases and the J gene lost 3 bases, with 10 bases spanning the gap. The V gene's germline CDR1 is SEHNR and CDR2 FQNEAQ (reference sequence).

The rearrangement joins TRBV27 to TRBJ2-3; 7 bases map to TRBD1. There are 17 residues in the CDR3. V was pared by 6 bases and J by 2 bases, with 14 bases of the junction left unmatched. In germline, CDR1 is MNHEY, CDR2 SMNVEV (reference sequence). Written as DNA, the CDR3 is TGTGCCAGCAGCCGTCCTGCCTCCAGGGGGATCACAGATACGCAGTATTTT. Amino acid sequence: CASSRPASRGITDTQYF.

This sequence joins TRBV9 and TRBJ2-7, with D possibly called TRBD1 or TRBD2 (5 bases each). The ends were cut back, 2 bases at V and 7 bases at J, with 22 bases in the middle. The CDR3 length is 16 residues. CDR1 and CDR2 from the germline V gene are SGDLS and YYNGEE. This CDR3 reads CASSVSSWDGLGEQYF. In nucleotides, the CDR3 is TGTGCCAGCAGCGTCAGCTCGTGGGACGGCCTCGGGGAGCAGTACTTC.

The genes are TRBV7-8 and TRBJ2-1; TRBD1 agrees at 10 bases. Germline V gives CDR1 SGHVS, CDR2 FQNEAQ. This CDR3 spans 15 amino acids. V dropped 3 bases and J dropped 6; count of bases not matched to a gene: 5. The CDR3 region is CASSFGTGAGNEQFF. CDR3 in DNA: TGTGCCAGCAGCTTCGGGACAGGGGCCGGCAATGAGCAGTTCTTC.

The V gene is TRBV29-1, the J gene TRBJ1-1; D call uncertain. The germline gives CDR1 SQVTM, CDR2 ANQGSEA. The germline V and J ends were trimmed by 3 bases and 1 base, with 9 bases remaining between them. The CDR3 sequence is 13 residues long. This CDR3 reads CSVDVRGNTEAFF. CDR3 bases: TGCAGCGTTGATGTCCGGGGGAACACTGAAGCTTTCTTT.

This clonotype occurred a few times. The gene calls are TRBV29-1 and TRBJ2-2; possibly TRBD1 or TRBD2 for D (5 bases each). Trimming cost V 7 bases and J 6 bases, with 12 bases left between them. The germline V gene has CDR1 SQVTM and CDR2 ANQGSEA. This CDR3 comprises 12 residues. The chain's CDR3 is CSARWDPGELFF. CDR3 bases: TGCAGCGCGCGATGGGACCCCGGGGAGCTGTTTTTT.

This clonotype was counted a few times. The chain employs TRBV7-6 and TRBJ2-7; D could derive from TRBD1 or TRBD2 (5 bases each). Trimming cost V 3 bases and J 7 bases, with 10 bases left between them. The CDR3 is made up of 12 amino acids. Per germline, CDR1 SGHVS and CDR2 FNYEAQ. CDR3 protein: CASSLRWGEQYF. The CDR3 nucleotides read TGTGCCAGCAGCTTGAGGTGGGGGGAGCAGTACTTC.

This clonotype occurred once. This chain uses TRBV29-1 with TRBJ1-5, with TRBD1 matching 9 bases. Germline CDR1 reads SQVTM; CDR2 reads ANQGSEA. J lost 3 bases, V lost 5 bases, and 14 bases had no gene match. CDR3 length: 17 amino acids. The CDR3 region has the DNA TGCAGCGTTTCGAGAAGGACAGGGGCGTCGGCCAATCAGCCCCAGCATTTT. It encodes CSVSRRTGASANQPQHF.

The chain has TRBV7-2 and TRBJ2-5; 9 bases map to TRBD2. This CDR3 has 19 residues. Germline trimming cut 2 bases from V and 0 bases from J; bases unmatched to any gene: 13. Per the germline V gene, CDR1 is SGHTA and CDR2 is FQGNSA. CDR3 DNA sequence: TGTGCCAGCAGCTTAATTCTCCTAGCGGGAAGAGGGAACCAAGAGACCCAGTACTTC. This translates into CASSLILLAGRGNQETQYF.

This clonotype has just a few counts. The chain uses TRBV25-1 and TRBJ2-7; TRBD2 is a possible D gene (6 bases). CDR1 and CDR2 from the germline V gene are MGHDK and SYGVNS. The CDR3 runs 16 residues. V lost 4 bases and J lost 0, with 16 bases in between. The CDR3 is CASSVIGLNSSYEQYF. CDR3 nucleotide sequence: TGTGCCAGCAGTGTCATCGGACTAAACAGCTCCTACGAGCAGTACTTC.

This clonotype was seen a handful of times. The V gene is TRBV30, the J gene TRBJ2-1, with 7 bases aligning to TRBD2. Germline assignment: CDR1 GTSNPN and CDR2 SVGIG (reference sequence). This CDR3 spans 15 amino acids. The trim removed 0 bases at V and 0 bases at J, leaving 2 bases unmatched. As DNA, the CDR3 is TGTGCCTGGAGTGTAGGCGGGAGCTCCTACAATGAGCAGTTCTTC. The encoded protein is CAWSVGGSSYNEQFF.

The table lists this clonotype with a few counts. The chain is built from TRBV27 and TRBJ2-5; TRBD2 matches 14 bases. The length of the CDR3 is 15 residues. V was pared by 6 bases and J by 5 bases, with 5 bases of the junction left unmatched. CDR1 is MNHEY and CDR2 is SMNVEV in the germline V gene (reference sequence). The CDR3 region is CASRGTSGSLETQYF. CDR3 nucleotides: TGTGCCAGCAGGGGGACTAGCGGGAGTTTGGAGACCCAGTACTTC.